One and the same sample provided the 16 T cell receptor beta chains below, sequenced in a study of cytomegalovirus exposure and HLA in healthy donors. Primers for the PCR totalled 60 Vbeta and 13 Jbeta. Only in-frame clones appear in the TCRdb table, and some are missing; sequencing was by immunoSEQ multiplex PCR. This repertoire shows 150,000 to 200,000 clones, more than 65% found once; its top ten account for 4.7%. The sequencing input was PBMCs. Receptor source: a man younger than 30 in good health and CMV-seropositive.

This chain uses TRBV7-2 with TRBJ2-1, with TRBD2 identical over 7 bases. Trimming cost V 5 bases and J 7 bases; bases outside gene matches: 11. From germline, CDR1 is SGHTA and CDR2 FQGNSA. This CDR3 is 15 amino acids long. This chain's CDR3 is CASSRTGTTKNEQFF. CDR3 DNA: TGTGCCAGCAGCCGCACCGGGACTACCAAGAATGAGCAGTTCTTC.

This clone showed up just a few times. The gene calls are TRBV6-5 and TRBJ1-2; perhaps TRBD1 as D (5 bases). The length of the CDR3 is 13 residues. Germline V gives CDR1 MNHEY, CDR2 SVGAGI. V dropped 6 bases and J dropped 4 bases, with 12 bases sitting between them. The CDR3 DNA reads TGTGCCAGCAGCCCCCCGGGGGGCTATGGCTACACCTTC. This translates into CASSPPGGYGYTF.

The chain employs TRBV5-1 and TRBJ2-3; 11 nucleotides agree with TRBD2. The germline CDR1 and CDR2 sequences are SGHRS and YFSETQ. The trim removed 3 bases at V and 2 bases at J, leaving 5 bases unmatched. This CDR3 spans 16 amino acids. The CDR3 DNA is TGCGCCAGCAGCTCGGGACTAGCGGACGTCACAGATACGCAGTATTTT. Encoded protein: CASSSGLADVTDTQYF.

The genes are TRBV11-2 and TRBJ1-4; TRBD1 might be the D (5 bases). Trimming left V 3 bases short and J 6 bases short, with 20 bases between. The CDR3 covers 17 residues. Germline CDR1 SGHAT, CDR2 FQNNGV. DNA of the CDR3: TGTGCCAGCAGCTTGCCCCAGGTGGGGGGATTTCATGAAAAACTGTTTTTT. Translation gives CASSLPQVGGFHEKLFF.

This clone was seen only once. The chain uses TRBV6-6 and TRBJ2-3; D ambiguous. The CDR3 consists of 12 residues. Trimming took off 6 bases at V and 2 bases at J, with 6 bases between the two ends. CDR1 is MNHNY and CDR2 is SVGAGI in the germline V gene (reference sequence). This CDR3 reads CASSSVTDTQYF. The CDR3 nucleotides read TGTGCCAGCAGCTCGGTCACAGATACGCAGTATTTT.

This clone was seen a handful of times. At one of its ends the junction is not consistent with the germline gene, which may arise from a read error. The chain couples TRBV7-7 to TRBJ2-1; TRBD2 agrees at 8 bases. CDR1 is SSHAT and CDR2 is FNYEAQ in the germline V gene (reference sequence). The CDR3 contains 15 residues. CDR3 protein: CASSPSGRGVNEQFF. DNA for the CDR3: TGTGCTAGCAGCCCCAGCGGGAGAGGGGTCAATGAGCAGTTCTTC.

V and J are TRBV12-5 and TRBJ2-1; 8 nucleotides align to TRBD2. The CDR3 contains 16 residues. The J segment lost 0 bases and the V segment lost 3 bases, leaving 4 bases of the junction unmatched. The germline V gene encodes CDR1 LGHNT and CDR2 FRNRAP. The CDR3 region is CASGLPSGYSYNEQFF. DNA for the CDR3: TGTGCTAGTGGTTTACCTAGCGGGTACTCCTACAATGAGCAGTTCTTC.

V gene TRBV6-5 combines with J gene TRBJ2-3; a possible D gene is TRBD1 (6 bases). Trimming stripped 0 bases from V and 1 base from J, with 8 bases between. Germline V gene sequence: CDR1 MNHEY, CDR2 SVGAGI. The CDR3 loop spans 15 amino acids. CDR3 residues: CASSYSRGGTDTQYF. For the CDR3, the DNA is TGTGCCAGCAGTTACTCCAGGGGCGGCACAGATACGCAGTATTTT.

There are a few counts of this clone. The chain couples TRBV5-8 to TRBJ2-7, with TRBD2 matching over 12 bases. The CDR3 has 15 residues. Germline loops: CDR1 SGHTS, CDR2 YDEGEE. V trimming: 4 bases; J trimming: 3 bases; junction bases outside the gene matches: 5. CDR3 coding DNA: TGTGCCAGCAGCCTTCTAGCGGGGGGGCTCTACGAGCAGTACGTC. Residues: CASSLLAGGLYEQYV.

CDR3 region: CASSPRRGPLSARETQYF. CDR3 bases: TGTGCCAGCAGCCCCCGGAGGGGGCCACTATCGGCACGGGAGACCCAGTACTTC. The J gene is TRBJ2-5, the V gene TRBV7-9; maybe TRBD1 (7 bases). Between the trimmed V and J ends, which lost 5 bases and 5 bases, there was a span of 27 bases. In germline, CDR1 is SEHNR, CDR2 FQNEAQ (reference sequence). The CDR3 length is 18 residues.

V is TRBV19 and J is TRBJ1-5; a weak D match, TRBD1 (5 bases). V gave up 7 bases and J gave up 0 bases, with 13 bases separating them. The germline V gene has CDR1 LNHDA and CDR2 SQIVND (reference sequence). This CDR3 has 15 residues. The CDR3, as DNA: TGTGCCAGTATGGCGGGACGGATTAGCAATCAGCCCCAGCATTTT. Its translation is CASMAGRISNQPQHF.

The chain employs TRBV7-2 and TRBJ2-4; possible D gene TRBD2, 7 bases. V dropped 7 bases and J dropped 3 bases, with 16 bases sitting between them. The CDR3 runs to 15 residues. In germline, CDR1 is SGHTA, CDR2 FQGNSA. The CDR3 region has the DNA TGTGCCAGCACCCTTTTAGGGGGGGGCAAAAACATTCAGTACTTC. Amino acids: CASTLLGGGKNIQYF.

The chain joins TRBV30 to TRBJ1-2; maybe TRBD1 (5 bases). Germline CDR1 GTSNPN, CDR2 SVGIG (reference sequence). The CDR3 totals 11 residues. V lost 3 bases and J 9 bases, leaving 11 bases between the germline ends. The CDR3 here is CAWSAGGRYTF. The DNA of the CDR3 is TGTGCCTGGAGCGCCGGGGGACGCTACACCTTC.

The chain employs TRBV7-2 and TRBJ2-5; 10 bases map to TRBD2. Germline CDR1 is SGHTA and CDR2 is FQGNSA. Trimming at V came to 6 bases and at J to 5 bases, leaving 21 bases not matched to a gene. The CDR3 consists of 19 residues. CDR3 region: CASSLSRTSGTGFGETQYF. In nucleotides, the CDR3 is TGTGCCAGCAGTCTATCTCGGACTAGCGGAACTGGGTTTGGGGAGACCCAGTACTTC.

The chain is built from TRBV2 and TRBJ1-6; 7 bases align to TRBD1. The CDR3 is made up of 16 amino acids. Unmatched junction bases numbered 7, after V lost 6 bases and J lost 2 bases. Germline CDR1 reads SNHLY; CDR2 reads FYNNEI. The CDR3 protein is CASRLNRGTYNSPLHF. In DNA, the CDR3 is TGTGCCAGCAGACTTAACAGGGGTACCTATAATTCACCCCTCCACTTT.

This clone has a handful of counts. This chain uses TRBV6-5 with TRBJ1-5; 8 bases align to TRBD1. The germline CDR1 and CDR2 sequences are MNHEY and SVGAGI. The CDR3 contains 15 residues. V shed 0 bases, J shed 7 bases, and the junction held 5 bases outside the gene matches. CDR3 amino acids: CASSYSGQGHQPQHF. DNA for the CDR3: TGTGCCAGCAGTTACTCCGGACAGGGTCACCAGCCCCAGCATTTT.